A single sample gave rise to the 4 T cell receptor beta chains below, sequenced in a study of T cells in Graves' hyperthyroidism and ophthalmopathy. Amplified TCR beta CDR3 regions came from RNA transcripts. First-round RT-PCR with HTBI primers amplified the TCR CDR3 region. TCRdb re-analysed the multiplex PCR reads in MiXCR, keeping a single row per CDR3 protein. The sample has roughly 560,000 distinct CDR3 sequences; 14% to 15% are singletons. The source material was blood. The receptors originated from a woman between 35 and 50 years old with Graves' ophthalmopathy.

This clonotype was picked up many times. CDR3 DNA: TGTGCCAGCAGTGTCCAGGCGGGAACTGAAGCTTTCTTT. It codes for CASSVQAGTEAFF. The chain combines TRBV2 with TRBJ1-1; D ambiguous. V was clipped by 4 bases and J by 5 bases, with 11 bases between them. This CDR3 is built from 13 residues. Germline V gene data show CDR1 as SNHLY and CDR2 as FYNNEI.

This chain uses TRBV6-1 with TRBJ1-5, with unresolved D. Trimming cost V 3 bases and J 4 bases, with 10 bases left between them. CDR3 length: 14 residues. CDR1 MNHNS and CDR2 SASEGT come from the germline V gene. For the CDR3, the DNA is TGTGCCAGCAGTGAGAGGGCAGATAATCAGCCCCAGCATTTT. Its translation is CASSERADNQPQHF.

This clonotype showed up many times. The chain is built from TRBV25-1 and TRBJ1-2; D unresolved. The germline gives CDR1 MGHDK, CDR2 SYGVNS. V was pared by 6 bases and J by 2 bases, with 7 bases between. This CDR3 comprises 12 residues. The DNA of the CDR3 is TGTGCCAGCAGCAATTTCAACTATGGCTACACCTTC. Translation gives CASSNFNYGYTF.

This clonotype was counted ten times or more. The chain has TRBV29-1 and TRBJ2-5; D uncertain. Germline CDR1 is SQVTM and CDR2 is ANQGSEA. The V end was cut by 7 bases, the J end by 5 bases, with 14 bases between. The CDR3 extends over 12 amino acids. The CDR3 DNA sequence: TGCAGCGGAGGTGTGGATAGTGAGACCCAGTACTTC. Protein product: CSGGVDSETQYF.